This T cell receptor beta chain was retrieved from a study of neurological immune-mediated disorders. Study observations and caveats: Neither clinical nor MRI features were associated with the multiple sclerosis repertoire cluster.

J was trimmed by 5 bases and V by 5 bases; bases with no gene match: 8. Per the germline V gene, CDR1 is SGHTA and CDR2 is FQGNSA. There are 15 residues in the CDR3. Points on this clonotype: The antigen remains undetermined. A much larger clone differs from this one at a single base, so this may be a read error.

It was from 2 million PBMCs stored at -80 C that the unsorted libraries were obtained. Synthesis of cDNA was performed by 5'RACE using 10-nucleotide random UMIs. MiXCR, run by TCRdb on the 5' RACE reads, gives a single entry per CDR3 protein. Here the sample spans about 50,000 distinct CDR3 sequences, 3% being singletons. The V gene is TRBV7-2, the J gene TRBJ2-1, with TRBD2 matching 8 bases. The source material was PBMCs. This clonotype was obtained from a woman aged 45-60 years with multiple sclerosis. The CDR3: CASSTHQLADNEQFF. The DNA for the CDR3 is TGTGCCAGCAGCACGCATCAACTAGCGGACAATGAGCAGTTCTTC. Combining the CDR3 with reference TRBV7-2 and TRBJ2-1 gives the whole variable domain GAGVSQSPSNKVTEKGKDVELRCDPISGHTALYWYRQSLGQGLEFLIYFQGNSAPDKSGLPSDRFSAERTGGSVSTLTIQRTQQEDSAVYLCASSTHQLADNEQFFGPGTRLTVL.